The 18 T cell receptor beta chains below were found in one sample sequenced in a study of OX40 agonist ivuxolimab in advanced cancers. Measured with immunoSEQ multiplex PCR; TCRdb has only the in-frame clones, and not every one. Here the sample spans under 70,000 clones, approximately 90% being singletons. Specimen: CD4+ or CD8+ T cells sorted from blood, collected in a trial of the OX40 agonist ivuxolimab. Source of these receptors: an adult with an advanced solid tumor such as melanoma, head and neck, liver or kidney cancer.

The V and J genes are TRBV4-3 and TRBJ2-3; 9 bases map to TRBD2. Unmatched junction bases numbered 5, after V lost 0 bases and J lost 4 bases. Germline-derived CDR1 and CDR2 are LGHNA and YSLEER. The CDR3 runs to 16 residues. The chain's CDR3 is CASSQEIAGVADTQYF. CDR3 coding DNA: TGCGCCAGCAGCCAAGAGATAGCGGGGGTGGCAGATACGCAGTATTTT.

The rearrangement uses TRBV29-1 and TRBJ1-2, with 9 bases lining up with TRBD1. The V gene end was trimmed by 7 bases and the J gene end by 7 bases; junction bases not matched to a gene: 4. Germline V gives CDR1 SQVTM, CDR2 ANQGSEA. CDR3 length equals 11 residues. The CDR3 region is CSARTGAGYTF. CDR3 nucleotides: TGCAGCGCCCGGACAGGGGCTGGCTACACCTTC. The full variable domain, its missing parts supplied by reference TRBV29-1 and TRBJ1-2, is SAVISQKPSRDICQRGTSLTIQCQVDSQVTMMFWYRQQPGQSLTLIATANQGSEATYESGFVIDKFPISRPNLTFSTLTVSNMSPEDSSIYLCSARTGAGYTFGSGTRLTVV.

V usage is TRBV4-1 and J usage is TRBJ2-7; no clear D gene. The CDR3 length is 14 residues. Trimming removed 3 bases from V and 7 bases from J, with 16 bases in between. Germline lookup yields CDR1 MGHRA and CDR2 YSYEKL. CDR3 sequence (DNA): TGCGCCAGCAGCCACCCCTTGTCCCGGTGGGAGCAGTACTTC. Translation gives CASSHPLSRWEQYF.

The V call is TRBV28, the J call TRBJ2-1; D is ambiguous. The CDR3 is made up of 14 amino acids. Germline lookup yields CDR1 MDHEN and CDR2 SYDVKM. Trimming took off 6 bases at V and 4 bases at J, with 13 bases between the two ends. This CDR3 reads CASSIRGDYNEQFF. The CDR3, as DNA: TGTGCCAGCAGCATTCGTGGGGATTACAATGAGCAGTTCTTC.

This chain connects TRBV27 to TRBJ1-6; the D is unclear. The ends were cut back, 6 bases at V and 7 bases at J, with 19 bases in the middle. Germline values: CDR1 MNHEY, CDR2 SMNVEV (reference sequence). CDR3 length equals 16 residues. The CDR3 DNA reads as TGTGCCAGCAGCATTACCTCGGGAGAATGGAATTCACCCCTCCACTTT. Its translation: CASSITSGEWNSPLHF.

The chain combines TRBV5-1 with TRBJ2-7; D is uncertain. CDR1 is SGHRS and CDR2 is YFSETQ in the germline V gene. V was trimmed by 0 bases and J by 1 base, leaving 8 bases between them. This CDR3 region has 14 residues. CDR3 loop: CASSLVQPSYEQYF. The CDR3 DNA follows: TGCGCCAGCAGCTTGGTCCAGCCTTCCTACGAGCAGTACTTC.

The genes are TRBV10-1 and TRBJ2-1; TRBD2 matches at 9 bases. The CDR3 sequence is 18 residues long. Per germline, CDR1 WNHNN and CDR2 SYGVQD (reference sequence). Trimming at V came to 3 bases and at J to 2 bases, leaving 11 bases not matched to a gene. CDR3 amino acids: CASSEGASGVPTYNEQFF. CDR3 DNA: TGCGCCAGCAGTGAAGGGGCTAGCGGGGTCCCCACCTACAATGAGCAGTTCTTC.

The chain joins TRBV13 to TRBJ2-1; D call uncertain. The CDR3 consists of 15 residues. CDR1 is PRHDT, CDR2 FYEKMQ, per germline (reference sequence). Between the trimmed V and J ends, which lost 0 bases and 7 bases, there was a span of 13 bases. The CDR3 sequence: CASSLGGAPGNEQFF. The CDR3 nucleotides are TGTGCCAGCAGCTTAGGAGGTGCCCCAGGTAATGAGCAGTTCTTC.

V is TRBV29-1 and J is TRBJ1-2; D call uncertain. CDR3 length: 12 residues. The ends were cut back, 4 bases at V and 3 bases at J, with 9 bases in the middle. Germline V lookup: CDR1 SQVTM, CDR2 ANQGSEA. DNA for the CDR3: TGCAGCGTTGGGACCGAATACTATGGCTACACCTTC. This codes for CSVGTEYYGYTF.

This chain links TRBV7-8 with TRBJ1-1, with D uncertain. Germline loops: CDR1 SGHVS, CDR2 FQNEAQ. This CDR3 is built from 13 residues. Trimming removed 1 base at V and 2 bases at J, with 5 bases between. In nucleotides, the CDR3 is TGTGCCAGCAGCTTAGTAACCAACACTGAAGCTTTCTTT. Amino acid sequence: CASSLVTNTEAFF.

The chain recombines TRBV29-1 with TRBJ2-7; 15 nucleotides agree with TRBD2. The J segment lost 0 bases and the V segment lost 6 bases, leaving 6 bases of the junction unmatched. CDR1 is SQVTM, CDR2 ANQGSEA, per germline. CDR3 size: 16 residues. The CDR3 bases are TGCAGCGTCGCGGGACTAGCGGGGGGAAGCTCCTACGAGCAGTACTTC. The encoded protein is CSVAGLAGGSSYEQYF.

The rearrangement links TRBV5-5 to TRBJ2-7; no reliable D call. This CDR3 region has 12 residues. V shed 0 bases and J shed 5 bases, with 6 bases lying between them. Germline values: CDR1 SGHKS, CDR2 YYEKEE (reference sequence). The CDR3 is CASSLEGNEQYF. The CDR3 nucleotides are TGTGCCAGCAGCTTGGAAGGTAACGAGCAGTACTTC.

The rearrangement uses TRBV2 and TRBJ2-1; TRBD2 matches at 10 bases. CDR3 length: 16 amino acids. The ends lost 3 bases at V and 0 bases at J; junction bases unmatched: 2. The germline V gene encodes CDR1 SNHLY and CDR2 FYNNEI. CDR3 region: CASSDSGGTSYNEQFF. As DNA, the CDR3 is TGTGCCAGCAGTGATAGCGGGGGGACCTCCTACAATGAGCAGTTCTTC.

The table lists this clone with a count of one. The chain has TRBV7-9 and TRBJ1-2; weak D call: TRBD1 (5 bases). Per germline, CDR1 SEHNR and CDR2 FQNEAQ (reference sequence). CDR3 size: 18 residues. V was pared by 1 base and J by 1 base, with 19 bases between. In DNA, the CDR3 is TGTGCCAGCAGCTTAGATTCGGGGGTCGGCAGGTATAACTATGGCTACACCTTC. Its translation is CASSLDSGVGRYNYGYTF.

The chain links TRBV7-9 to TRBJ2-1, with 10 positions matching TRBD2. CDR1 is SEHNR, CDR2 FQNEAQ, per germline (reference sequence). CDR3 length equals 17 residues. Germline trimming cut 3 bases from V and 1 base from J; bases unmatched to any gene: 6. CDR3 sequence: CASSFPSSGGSYNEQFF. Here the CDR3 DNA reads TGTGCCAGCAGCTTTCCGTCTAGCGGGGGTTCCTACAATGAGCAGTTCTTC.

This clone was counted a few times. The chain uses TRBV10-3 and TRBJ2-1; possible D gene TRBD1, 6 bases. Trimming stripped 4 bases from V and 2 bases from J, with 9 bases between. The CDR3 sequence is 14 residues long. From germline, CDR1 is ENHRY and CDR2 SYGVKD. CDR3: CAISGQDTYNEQFF. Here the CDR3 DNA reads TGTGCCATCAGTGGACAGGACACCTACAATGAGCAGTTCTTC.

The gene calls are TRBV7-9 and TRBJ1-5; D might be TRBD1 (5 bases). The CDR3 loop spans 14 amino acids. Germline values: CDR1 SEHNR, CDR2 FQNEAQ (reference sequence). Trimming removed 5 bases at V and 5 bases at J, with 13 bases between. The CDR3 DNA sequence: TGTGCCAGCAGCCAAGGAGGGGTCCATCAGCCCCAGCATTTT. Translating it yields CASSQGGVHQPQHF.

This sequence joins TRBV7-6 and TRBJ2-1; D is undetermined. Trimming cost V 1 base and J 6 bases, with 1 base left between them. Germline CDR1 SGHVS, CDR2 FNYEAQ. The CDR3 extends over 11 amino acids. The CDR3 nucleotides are TGTGCCAGCAGCTTAGGCAATGAGCAGTTCTTC. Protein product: CASSLGNEQFF.